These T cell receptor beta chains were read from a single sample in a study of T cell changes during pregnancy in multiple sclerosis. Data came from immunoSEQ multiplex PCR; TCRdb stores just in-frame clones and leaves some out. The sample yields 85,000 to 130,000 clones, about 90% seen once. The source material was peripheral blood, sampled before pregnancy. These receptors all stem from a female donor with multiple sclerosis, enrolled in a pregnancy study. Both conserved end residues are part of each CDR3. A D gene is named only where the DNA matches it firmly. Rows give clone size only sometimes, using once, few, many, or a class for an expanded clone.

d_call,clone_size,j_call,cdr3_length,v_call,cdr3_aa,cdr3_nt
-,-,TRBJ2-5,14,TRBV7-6,CASSLRQIQETQYF,TGTGCCAGCAGCCTCCGACAGATTCAAGAGACCCAGTACTTC
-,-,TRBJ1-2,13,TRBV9,CASSPRGGTIYTF,TGTGCCAGCAGCCCCAGGGGTGGAACAATCTACACCTTC
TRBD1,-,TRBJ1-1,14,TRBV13,CASSSRQGASEAFF,TGTGCCAGCAGCTCCCGACAGGGGGCATCTGAAGCTTTCTTT
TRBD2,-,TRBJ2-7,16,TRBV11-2,CASSTFSGNHFYEQYF,TGTGCCAGCAGCACATTTAGCGGGAACCACTTCTACGAGCAGTACTTC
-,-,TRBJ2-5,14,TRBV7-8,CASSGPTSQETQYF,TGTGCCAGCAGCGGCCCGACTAGCCAAGAGACCCAGTACTTC
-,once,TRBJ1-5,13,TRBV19,CASSEGVWQPQHF,TGTGCCAGTAGTGAGGGGGTTTGGCAGCCCCAGCATTTT
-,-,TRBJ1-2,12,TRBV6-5,CASSYAGGGYTF,TGTGCCAGCAGTTACGCGGGGGGAGGCTACACCTTC
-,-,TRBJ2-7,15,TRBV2,CASSDIGRPSYEQYF,TGTGCCAGCAGTGATATTGGGAGGCCTTCCTACGAGCAGTACTTC
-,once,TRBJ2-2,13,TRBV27,CASSTRRNGELFF,TGTGCCAGCAGTACTAGGCGGAACGGGGAGCTGTTTTTT
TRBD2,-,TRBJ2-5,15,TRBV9,CASSIGGGWGETQYF,TGTGCCAGCAGCATCGGGGGGGGTTGGGGAGAGACCCAGTACTTC
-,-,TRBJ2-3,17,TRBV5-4,CASSLRITSRGTDTQYF,TGTGCCAGCAGCTTGCGGATCACTAGCCGAGGGACAGATACGCAGTATTTT
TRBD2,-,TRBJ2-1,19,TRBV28,CASSFRDSRRLAGYNEQFF,TGTGCCAGCAGTTTCAGAGATTCCCGCCGACTAGCGGGGTACAATGAGCAGTTCTTC
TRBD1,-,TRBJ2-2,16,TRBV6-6,CASSYSGQGNTGELFF,TGTGCCAGCAGTTACTCGGGACAGGGGAACACCGGGGAGCTGTTTTTT
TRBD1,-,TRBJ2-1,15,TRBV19,CASSPGQAKSNEQFF,TGTGCCAGTAGTCCTGGACAGGCGAAGAGCAATGAGCAGTTCTTC
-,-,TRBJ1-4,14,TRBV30,CAWGQDTTNEKLFF,TGTGCCTGGGGTCAAGACACTACTAATGAAAAACTGTTTTTT
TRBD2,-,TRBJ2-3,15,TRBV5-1,CASSWSGGSTDTQYF,TGCGCCAGCAGTTGGAGCGGGGGGAGCACAGATACGCAGTATTTT
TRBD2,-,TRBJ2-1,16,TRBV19,CASSIDGRVGNNEQFF,TGTGCCAGTAGTATAGATGGGAGGGTGGGGAATAATGAGCAGTTCTTC
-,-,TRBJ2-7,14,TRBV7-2,CASSLVATAYEQYF,TGTGCCAGCAGCTTAGTCGCTACCGCCTACGAGCAGTACTTC